The 26 T cell receptor beta chains below all came from one sample that was sequenced in a study of graft-versus-host responses after intestinal transplantation (TCRdb year 2021). This sample's time point label indicates: cells obtained before transplantation from donor or recipient. Preparation of the library involved the immunoSEQ multiplex PCR assay. Held by TCRdb, this immuneACCESS table contains in-frame sequences only and omits some clones. Under half of the omission traces to an unresolved V gene where checked; the cause of the rest is unknown. This sample is represented by 85,000 to 90,000 clones; around 86% of them were singletons. Approximately 18% of the sample rests with the top ten. These TCRs' antigens remain unknown. The source was unstimulated CD8+ T cells sorted from spleen or lymph node cells, collected before intestinal transplant. These TCRs come from a human donor who received an intestinal transplant.

CDR3 DNA sequence: TGTGCCAGCAGTGTACTCCCCGGAGCAACTAATGAAAAACTGTTTTTT. As protein: CASSVLPGATNEKLFF. The rearrangement links TRBV2 to TRBJ1-4; D remains ambiguous. Germline V CDR1 and CDR2: SNHLY, FYNNEI. The CDR3 is 16 residues long. Between the trimmed V and J ends, which lost 4 bases and 0 bases, there was a span of 12 bases. The variable domain in full, with the rest retrieved from reference TRBV2 and TRBJ1-4, is EPEVTQTPSHQVTQMGQEVILRCVPISNHLYFYWYRQILGQKVEFLVSFYNNEISEKSEIFDDQFSVERPDGSNFTLKIRSTKLEDSAMYFCASSVLPGATNEKLFFGSGTQLSVL.

The rearrangement uses TRBV5-1 and TRBJ2-5; D call uncertain. The closer fit of TRBJ2-7 to the DNA end suggests the J call may be wrong. CDR1 is SGHRS and CDR2 is YFSETQ in the germline V gene. This CDR3 region has 14 residues. CDR3 region: CASSLEVYSYEQYF. CDR3 nucleotide sequence: TGCGCCAGCAGCTTGGAGGTCTACTCCTACGAGCAGTACTTC.

This chain uses TRBV7-9 with TRBJ2-5; perhaps TRBD1 as D (6 bases). The germline V gene encodes CDR1 SEHNR and CDR2 FQNEAQ (reference sequence). Trimming left V 1 base short and J 2 bases short, with 8 bases between. The CDR3 length is 14 residues. CDR3 sequence reads: CASSLDRAQETQYF. The CDR3 DNA is TGTGCCAGCAGCTTAGACAGGGCTCAAGAGACCCAGTACTTC. The whole variable domain, remainder taken from reference TRBV7-9 and TRBJ2-5, is DTGVSQNPRHKITKRGQNVTFRCDPISEHNRLYWYRQTLGQGPEFLTYFQNEAQLEKSRLLSDRFSAERPKGSFSTLEIQRTEQGDSAMYLCASSLDRAQETQYFGPGTRLLVL.

The V and J genes are TRBV5-4 and TRBJ2-1, with 13 bases fitting TRBD2. CDR1 and CDR2 (germline): SGHNT, YYREEE (reference sequence). The junction had 2 bases not matched to a gene; V was cut back by 0 bases and J by 8 bases. The CDR3 length is 15 residues. This chain's CDR3 is CASSLGLAGGYEQFF. The CDR3 coding sequence is TGTGCCAGCAGCTTGGGACTAGCGGGGGGATATGAGCAGTTCTTC.

CDR3 in amino acids: CASSLGGSRFTHEQFF. Here the CDR3 DNA reads TGTGCCAGCAGTTTAGGCGGGAGCCGGTTTACACATGAGCAGTTCTTC. This chain links TRBV28 with TRBJ2-1; TRBD2 agrees at 7 bases. The CDR3 is 16 amino acids. Looked up from germline, CDR1 is MDHEN and CDR2 is SYDVKM. V shed 2 bases and J 8 bases; nucleotides not matched to a gene: 12.

The chain carries TRBV4-2 and TRBJ2-3; 7 bases line up with TRBD2. The length of the CDR3 is 18 residues. Germline V CDR1 and CDR2: LGHNA, YNFKEQ. Trimming took 3 bases from V and 2 from J; bases not matched to a gene: 14. The CDR3 DNA reads TGTGCCAGCAGCCATCTACTAAAGCGGGGTTGGGACACAGATACGCAGTATTTT. Amino acid sequence: CASSHLLKRGWDTDTQYF.

The chain employs TRBV6-1 and TRBJ1-1, with D tentatively TRBD1 (5 bases). This CDR3 spans 17 amino acids. The germline CDR1 and CDR2 sequences are MNHNS and SASEGT. Trimming shortened V by 0 bases and J by 4 bases, and 18 bases separated the two germline ends. The CDR3 sequence: CASSEAEEETDITEAFF. The CDR3 region has the DNA TGTGCCAGCAGTGAAGCGGAGGAAGAGACAGACATCACTGAAGCTTTCTTT.

The chain has TRBV11-2 and TRBJ2-5; perhaps TRBD1 as D (5 bases). The J call is doubtful: the DNA matches TRBJ2-7 better. The CDR3 is 12 amino acids. Germline V gene data show CDR1 as SGHAT and CDR2 as FQNNGV. CDR3 nucleotides: TGTGCCAGCAGCTCCCAGGGTTACGAGCAGTACTTC. Translated: CASSSQGYEQYF.

The chain has TRBV7-9 and TRBJ1-1, with a weak D call TRBD1 (6 bases). V shed 1 base and J shed 3 bases, with 9 bases lying between them. CDR3 length equals 14 residues. The germline gives CDR1 SEHNR, CDR2 FQNEAQ (reference sequence). CDR3 protein: CASSLVQGDTEAFF. The DNA for the CDR3 is TGTGCCAGCAGCTTAGTACAGGGAGACACTGAAGCTTTCTTT. The full variable domain, with the rest looked up from reference TRBV7-9 and TRBJ1-1, is DTGVSQNPRHKITKRGQNVTFRCDPISEHNRLYWYRQTLGQGPEFLTYFQNEAQLEKSRLLSDRFSAERPKGSFSTLEIQRTEQGDSAMYLCASSLVQGDTEAFFGQGTRLTVV.

The chain combines TRBV27 with TRBJ2-7, with 9 bases matching TRBD1. The germline CDR1 and CDR2 sequences are MNHEY and SMNVEV (reference sequence). This CDR3 spans 16 amino acids. The J segment lost 2 bases and the V segment lost 5 bases, leaving 10 bases of the junction unmatched. The CDR3 loop is CASSTLDRGPTYEQYF. Here the CDR3 DNA reads TGTGCCAGCAGTACCCTGGACAGGGGTCCTACCTACGAGCAGTACTTC.

This clone appeared a single time. V gene TRBV7-9 combines with J gene TRBJ2-7, with TRBD1 matching 7 bases. The V gene end was trimmed by 0 bases and the J gene end by 2 bases; junction bases not matched to a gene: 10. From germline, CDR1 is SEHNR and CDR2 FQNEAQ (reference sequence). CDR3 length: 17 residues. The CDR3 here is CASSLARAGGYPYEQYF. The CDR3 DNA follows: TGTGCCAGCAGCTTAGCCAGAGCAGGGGGTTACCCCTACGAGCAGTACTTC.

This clone is a singleton in its sample. The chain uses TRBV25-1 and TRBJ2-1, with 8 bases identical to TRBD2. The CDR3 is made up of 17 amino acids. Germline CDR1 and CDR2: MGHDK and SYGVNS. After removal of 0 bases from V and 6 bases from J, the junction contained 10 bases not matched to a gene. The CDR3 bases are TGTGCCAGCAGTGAATACCTTCGTCTAGCGGGCACCAATGAGCAGTTCTTC. The encoded protein is CASSEYLRLAGTNEQFF.

The gene calls are TRBV6-4 and TRBJ2-7; tentative D call: TRBD2 (5 bases). The CDR3 runs to 14 residues. Germline loops: CDR1 MRHNA, CDR2 SNTAGT. V lost 4 bases, J lost 3 bases, and 13 bases lay in between. The CDR3 reads CASSAWRFNYEQYF. CDR3 coding DNA: TGTGCCAGCAGTGCCTGGAGGTTCAACTACGAGCAGTACTTC.

The rearrangement uses TRBV6-5 and TRBJ1-1; 7 nucleotides line up with TRBD1. The J segment lost 4 bases and the V segment lost 5 bases, leaving 7 bases of the junction unmatched. The CDR3 consists of 14 residues. Germline-derived CDR1 and CDR2 are MNHEY and SVGAGI. CDR3 region: CASSNQGEATEAFF. DNA for the CDR3: TGTGCCAGCAGTAACCAGGGGGAGGCCACTGAAGCTTTCTTT.

V is TRBV27 and J is TRBJ2-2; TRBD2 aligns across 10 bases. CDR1 MNHEY and CDR2 SMNVEV come from the germline V gene (reference sequence). The CDR3 contains 18 residues. The V and J ends lost 5 bases and 6 bases, in that order; junction bases with no gene match: 15. DNA for the CDR3: TGTGCCAGCAGTCCCTATATCCTAGCGGGAGAACATGCCGGGGAGCTGTTTTTT. Amino acids: CASSPYILAGEHAGELFF.

The chain joins TRBV28 to TRBJ2-1; 7 bases map to TRBD2. The CDR3 sequence is 18 residues long. The ends lost 3 bases at V and 4 bases at J; junction bases unmatched: 15. Germline CDR1 and CDR2: MDHEN and SYDVKM. The CDR3 DNA sequence: TGTGCCAGCAGTTTCTTTACTGAGGCGGGAGTGTTATACAATGAGCAGTTCTTC. The encoded protein is CASSFFTEAGVLYNEQFF.

This clone was observed once. The rearrangement joins TRBV7-9 to TRBJ2-1; TRBD2 matches at 11 bases. V lost 5 bases, J lost 4 bases, and 4 bases stayed unmatched. This CDR3 has 15 amino acids. Germline V gene sequence: CDR1 SEHNR, CDR2 FQNEAQ (reference sequence). The CDR3 DNA reads TGTGCCAGCAGCCCACTAGCGGGGGCGTACAATGAGCAGTTCTTC. Encoded protein: CASSPLAGAYNEQFF. Based on the CDR3 plus reference TRBV7-9 and TRBJ2-1, the full variable domain is DTGVSQNPRHKITKRGQNVTFRCDPISEHNRLYWYRQTLGQGPEFLTYFQNEAQLEKSRLLSDRFSAERPKGSFSTLEIQRTEQGDSAMYLCASSPLAGAYNEQFFGPGTRLTVL.

Only one count was recorded for this clone. The chain links TRBV7-3 to TRBJ1-5, with D possibly matching TRBD1 (6 bases). Germline values: CDR1 SGHTA, CDR2 FQGTGA. The CDR3 length is 15 residues. V was clipped by 1 base and J by 8 bases, with 15 bases between them. This CDR3 is CASSLKPGVFEPQHF. The CDR3 DNA reads TGTGCCAGCAGCTTAAAACCAGGGGTTTTTGAGCCCCAGCATTTT.

Written as DNA, the CDR3 is TGTGCCAGCCGGGACTCCCTCTACAATGAGCAGTTCTTC. Protein product: CASRDSLYNEQFF. The rearrangement joins TRBV7-6 to TRBJ2-1, with a tentative D call TRBD2 (6 bases). The V end lost 8 bases, the J end lost 3 bases, and 11 bases lay between the germline ends. There are 13 residues in the CDR3. CDR1 is SGHVS and CDR2 is FNYEAQ in the germline V gene.

CDR3 in DNA: TGTGCCTGGAGTGTCGGAGGTAACACTGAAGCTTTCTTT. Protein product: CAWSVGGNTEAFF. The chain is built from TRBV30 and TRBJ1-1; no clear D gene. The germline V gene has CDR1 GTSNPN and CDR2 SVGIG (reference sequence). CDR3 length equals 13 residues. Trimming stripped 0 bases from V and 2 bases from J, with 7 bases between.

CDR3 sequence reads: CAISEGGTPYEQYF. DNA of the CDR3: TGTGCCATCAGTGAAGGCGGGACCCCCTACGAGCAGTACTTC. The V gene is TRBV10-3, the J gene TRBJ2-7; D might be TRBD2 (6 bases). The V end lost 3 bases, the J end lost 2 bases, and 11 bases lay between the germline ends. CDR3 size: 14 residues. The V gene's germline CDR1 is ENHRY and CDR2 SYGVKD.

This clone was detected a few times. V usage is TRBV6-1 and J usage is TRBJ2-7; 10 bases map to TRBD2. The V gene end was trimmed by 2 bases and the J gene end by 0 bases; junction bases not matched to a gene: 1. This CDR3 region has 15 residues. CDR1 and CDR2 from the germline V gene are MNHNS and SASEGT. The CDR3 bases are TGTGCCAGCAGTGAACGGACTAGCGGCTCCTACGAGCAGTACTTC. It codes for CASSERTSGSYEQYF.

This sequence joins TRBV6-7 and TRBJ1-5; D is uncertain. TRBV6-7 belongs to the ORF category, with a function that is uncertain. The V end lost 4 bases, the J end lost 0 bases, and 13 bases lay between the germline ends. The length of the CDR3 is 16 residues. The CDR3 DNA reads TGTGCCAGCAGTTCACGTGTGCATTATAGCAATCAGCCCCAGCATTTT. The encoded protein is CASSSRVHYSNQPQHF.

The J gene is TRBJ2-3, the V gene TRBV18; 7 bases are shared with TRBD1. Germline CDR1 and CDR2: KGHSH and LQKENI. There are 18 residues in the CDR3. After removal of 5 bases from V and 4 bases from J, the junction contained 18 bases not matched to a gene. The CDR3 protein is CASSIAGTDLNQADTQYF. CDR3 DNA: TGTGCCAGCTCAATCGCCGGGACAGATCTGAATCAGGCAGATACGCAGTATTTT.

This clone was observed a handful of times. This CDR3 reads CASSDEGGYEQYF. DNA of the CDR3: TGTGCCAGCAGTGATGAGGGGGGGTACGAGCAGTACTTC. The chain carries TRBV2 and TRBJ2-7, with a possible D match to TRBD2 (7 bases). Per germline, CDR1 SNHLY and CDR2 FYNNEI. V was clipped by 3 bases and J by 4 bases, with 10 bases between them. This CDR3 is built from 13 residues.

V usage is TRBV29-1 and J usage is TRBJ2-1; 7 bases are a match to TRBD1. Germline loops: CDR1 SQVTM, CDR2 ANQGSEA. This CDR3 contains 15 residues. V was clipped by 7 bases and J by 4 bases; unmatched bases: 13. CDR3 coding DNA: TGCAGCGCCACCTACCGGGACAGTCCGTACAATGAGCAGTTCTTC. Amino acids: CSATYRDSPYNEQFF.